This T cell receptor (beta chain) was captured by sequencing in a study of CD8 T cells in ankylosing spondylitis. This clonotype was picked up many times. Its antigen is unknown. Study-level results: Researchers report that disease-linked clones proved CD8+ and relatively rare in peripheral blood. Reports of some motif variants in reactive arthritis synovial fluid and blood predate this one.

This CDR3 contains 17 residues. CDR1 and CDR2 (germline): DFQATT, SNEGSKA (reference sequence). Trimming removed 5 bases at V and 0 bases at J, with 20 bases between. The TCR beta libraries were generated through quantitative 5'-RACE incorporating molecular barcodes. Each CDR3 protein is one row after TCRdb ran MiXCR on the 5' RACE reads. Among some 150,000 distinct CDR3 sequences listed, roughly an eighth were seen once. The clonotype was recovered from a female donor with ankylosing spondylitis or in good health (not recorded which). The genes are TRBV20-1 and TRBJ1-5, with a possible D match to TRBD1 (5 bases). Sequenced input: blood, either unsorted or a sorted T cell fraction (not recorded which). CDR3 in amino acids: CSALRRDQVVSNQPQHF. The CDR3 DNA follows: TGCAGTGCTCTGCGCCGGGACCAGGTCGTTAGCAATCAGCCCCAGCATTTT.